The clone carrying this T cell receptor beta chain was observed at least ten times. Via MiXCR, TCRdb re-called the 5' RACE reads, giving one row per CDR3 protein. The sample includes a few hundred thousand distinct CDR3 sequences, 9.5% of them seen just once. The data derive from a study of identical twins. This CDR3 has 20 residues. V shed 0 bases and J 1 base; nucleotides not matched to a gene: 12. CDR1 LGHNA and CDR2 YSLEER come from the germline V gene. These records were also assigned to another study, of yellow fever vaccine responses in identical twins.

Specimen: CD8+ T cells sorted from blood. This chain joins TRBV4-3 and TRBJ2-2; 9 bases match TRBD2. The sequence came from a woman between 18 and 29 years old in good health. CDR3 in DNA: TGCGCCAGCAGCCAAGAAGTAGGAAGCGGGAGGTTCAAGAACACCGGGGAGCTGTTTTTT. It is translated as CASSQEVGSGRFKNTGELFF.